This T cell receptor (beta chain) was captured by sequencing in a study of shared clonotypes between healthy human individuals. The wider study: Researchers drew samples from two women and three men aged 18 to 49.

The table came from immunoSEQ multiplex PCR; TCRdb's copy has only in-frame clones and leaves some out. The sample carries about 480,000 clones, roughly 78% recorded once. This clone was counted at least ten times. Sequenced input: PBMCs. The TCR was taken from a woman between 40 and 55 years old in good health. Some clones in this sample may be carry-over from other donors' samples.

In DNA, the CDR3 is TGTGCCAGCGCCCCTAGGGCTAGGGGGGAGACCCAGTACTTC. Encoded protein: CASAPRARGETQYF. The rearrangement uses TRBV6-1 and TRBJ2-5, with D possibly matching TRBD1 (6 bases). The CDR3 is 14 amino acids. CDR1 is MNHNS, CDR2 SASEGT, per germline. V was pared by 8 bases and J by 5 bases, with 18 bases between.